What follows describes a single TCR beta chain. Its antigen remains unknown. This sample stems from a study of monozygotic twins with inflammatory bowel disease. Study outcomes and limitations: Whether twins were concordant or discordant made no difference to repertoire similarity, possibly from limited power.

UMIs that included a 6-nucleotide sample barcode were added by template switching, which took place during cDNA synthesis. Following a re-call of the 5' RACE reads, TCRdb has one entry per CDR3 protein and lacks DNA. Its listing shows approximately 340,000 distinct CDR3 sequences. Collection yielded roughly 2.5 ml of blood per donor. The total RNA came straight from whole blood, and T cells were not sorted beforehand. The clonotype was recovered from a human donor with ulcerative colitis or Crohn's disease, or a healthy co-twin of an affected twin (not recorded which). Source material: blood.

The CDR3: CASSYGSYTYGYTF. The J gene is TRBJ1-2, the V gene TRBV6-5. Germline V gene data show CDR1 as MNHEY and CDR2 as SVGAGI. CDR3 size: 14 residues.